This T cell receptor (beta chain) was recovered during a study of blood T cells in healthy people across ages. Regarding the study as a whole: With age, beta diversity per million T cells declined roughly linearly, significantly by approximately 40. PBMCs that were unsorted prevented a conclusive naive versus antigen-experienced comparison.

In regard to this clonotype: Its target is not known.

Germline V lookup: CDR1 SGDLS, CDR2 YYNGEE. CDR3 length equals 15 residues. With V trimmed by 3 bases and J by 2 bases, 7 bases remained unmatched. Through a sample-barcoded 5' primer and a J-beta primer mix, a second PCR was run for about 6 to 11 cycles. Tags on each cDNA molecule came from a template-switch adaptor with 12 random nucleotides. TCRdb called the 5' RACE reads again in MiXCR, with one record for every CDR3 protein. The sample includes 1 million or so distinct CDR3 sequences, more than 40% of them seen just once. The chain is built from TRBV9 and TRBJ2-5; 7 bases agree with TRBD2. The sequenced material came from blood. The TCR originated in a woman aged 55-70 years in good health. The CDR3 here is CASSAETSIQETQYF. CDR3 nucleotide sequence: TGTGCCAGCAGCGCGGAGACTAGCATACAAGAGACCCAGTACTTC.